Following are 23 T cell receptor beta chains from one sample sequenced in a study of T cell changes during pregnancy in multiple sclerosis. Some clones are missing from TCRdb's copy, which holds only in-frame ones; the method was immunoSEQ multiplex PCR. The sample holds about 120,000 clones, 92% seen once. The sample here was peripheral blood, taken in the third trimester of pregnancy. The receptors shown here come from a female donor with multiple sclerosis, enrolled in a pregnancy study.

As DNA, the CDR3 is TGTGCCAGCCGACATGAAGTGAACACCGGGGAGCTGTTTTTT. Amino acid sequence: CASRHEVNTGELFF. V usage is TRBV27 and J usage is TRBJ2-2; D unresolved. The CDR3 has 14 amino acids. Per germline, CDR1 MNHEY and CDR2 SMNVEV (reference sequence). V was cut by 8 bases and J by 1 base, with 11 bases left in between.

CDR3 in amino acids: CASSVGLAGGIGETQYF. Here the CDR3 DNA reads TGTGCCAGCAGCGTGGGACTAGCGGGGGGCATTGGGGAGACCCAGTACTTC. The chain links TRBV9 to TRBJ2-5; TRBD2 agrees at 15 bases. There are 17 residues in the CDR3. Germline CDR1 and CDR2: SGDLS and YYNGEE. The V gene end was trimmed by 2 bases and the J gene end by 5 bases; junction bases not matched to a gene: 7.

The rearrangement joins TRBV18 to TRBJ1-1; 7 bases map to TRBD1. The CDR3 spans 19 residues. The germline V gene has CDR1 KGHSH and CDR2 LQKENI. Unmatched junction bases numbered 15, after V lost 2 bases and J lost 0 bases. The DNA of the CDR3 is TGTGCCAGCTCACCATTGACAGGGAGGAAATTAGGGGTGAACACTGAAGCTTTCTTT. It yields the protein CASSPLTGRKLGVNTEAFF.

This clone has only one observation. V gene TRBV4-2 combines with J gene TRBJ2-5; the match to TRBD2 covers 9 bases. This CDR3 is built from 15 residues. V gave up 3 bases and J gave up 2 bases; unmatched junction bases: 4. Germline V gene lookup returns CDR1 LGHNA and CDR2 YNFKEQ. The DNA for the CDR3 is TGTGCCAGCAGCCAGGGCGGGGGGGGACAAGAGACCCAGTACTTC. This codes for CASSQGGGGQETQYF.

This chain's CDR3 is CASSATDSPLYNEQFF. CDR3 nucleotides: TGTGCCAGCAGCGCCACCGACAGTCCCCTATACAATGAGCAGTTCTTC. V usage is TRBV9 and J usage is TRBJ2-1, with D perhaps matching TRBD1 (5 bases). CDR1 is SGDLS, CDR2 YYNGEE, per germline. This CDR3 is built from 16 residues. The V end was cut by 3 bases, the J end by 4 bases, with 17 bases between.

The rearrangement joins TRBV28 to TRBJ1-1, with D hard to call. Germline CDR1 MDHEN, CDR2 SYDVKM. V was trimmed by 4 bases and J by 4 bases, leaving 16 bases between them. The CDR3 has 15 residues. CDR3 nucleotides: TGTGCCAGCAGTTGGCGCTCCGGGTTGGGCACTGAAGCTTTCTTT. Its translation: CASSWRSGLGTEAFF. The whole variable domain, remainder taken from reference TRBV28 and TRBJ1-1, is DVKVTQSSRYLVKRTGEKVFLECVQDMDHENMFWYRQDPGLGLRLIYFSYDVKMKEKGDIPEGYSVSREKKERFSLILESASTNQTSMYLCASSWRSGLGTEAFFGQGTRLTVV.

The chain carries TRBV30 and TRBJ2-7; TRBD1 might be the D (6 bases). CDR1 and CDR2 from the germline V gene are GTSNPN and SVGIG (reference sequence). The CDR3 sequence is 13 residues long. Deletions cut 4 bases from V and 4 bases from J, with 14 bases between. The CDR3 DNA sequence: TGTGCCTGGAAGTGGGGGCTGGGGTACGAGCAGTACTTC. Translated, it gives CAWKWGLGYEQYF.

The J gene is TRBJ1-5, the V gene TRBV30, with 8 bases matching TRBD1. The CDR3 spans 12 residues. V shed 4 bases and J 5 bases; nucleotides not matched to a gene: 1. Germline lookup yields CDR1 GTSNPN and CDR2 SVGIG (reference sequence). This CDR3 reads CAWTQGDQPQHF. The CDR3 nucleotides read TGTGCCTGGACACAGGGGGATCAGCCCCAGCATTTT.

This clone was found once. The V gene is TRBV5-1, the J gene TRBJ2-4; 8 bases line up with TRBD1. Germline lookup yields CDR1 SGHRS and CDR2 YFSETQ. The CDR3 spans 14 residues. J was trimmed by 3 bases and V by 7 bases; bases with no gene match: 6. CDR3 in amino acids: CASQNTGGKNIQYF. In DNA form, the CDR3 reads TGCGCCAGCCAGAACACAGGGGGCAAAAACATTCAGTACTTC.

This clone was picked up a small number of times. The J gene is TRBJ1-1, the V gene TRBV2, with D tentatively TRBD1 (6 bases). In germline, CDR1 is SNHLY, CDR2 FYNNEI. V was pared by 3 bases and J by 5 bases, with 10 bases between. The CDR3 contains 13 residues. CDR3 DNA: TGTGCCAGCAGTGAGGGGGCCGAAACTGAAGCTTTCTTT. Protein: CASSEGAETEAFF.

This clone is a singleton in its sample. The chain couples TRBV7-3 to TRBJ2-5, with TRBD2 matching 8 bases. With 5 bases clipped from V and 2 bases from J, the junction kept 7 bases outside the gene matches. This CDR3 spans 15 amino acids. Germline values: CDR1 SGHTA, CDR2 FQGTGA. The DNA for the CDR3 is TGTGCCAGCAGCCTCTCGGGGGGGCTTCAAGAGACCCAGTACTTC. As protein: CASSLSGGLQETQYF. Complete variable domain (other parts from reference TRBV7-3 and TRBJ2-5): GAGVSQTPSNKVTEKGKYVELRCDPISGHTALYWYRQSLGQGPEFLIYFQGTGAADDSGLPNDRFFAVRPEGSVSTLKIQRTERGDSAVYLCASSLSGGLQETQYFGPGTRLLVL.

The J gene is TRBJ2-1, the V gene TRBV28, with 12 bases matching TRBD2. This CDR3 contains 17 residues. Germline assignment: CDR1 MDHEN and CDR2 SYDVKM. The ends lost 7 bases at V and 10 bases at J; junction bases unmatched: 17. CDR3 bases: TGTGCCAGCACCCCCATGAGTATTACTAGCGGGAGGTGGGAGCAGTTCTTC. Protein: CASTPMSITSGRWEQFF.

In nucleotides, the CDR3 is TGTGCCAGCTCACCACCGACAGAGCGTGGCTACACCTTC. It yields the protein CASSPPTERGYTF. This chain uses TRBV18 with TRBJ1-2; D is possibly TRBD1 (5 bases). The CDR3 is 13 amino acids. Germline loops: CDR1 KGHSH, CDR2 LQKENI. Trimming removed 0 bases from V and 7 bases from J, with 9 bases in between.

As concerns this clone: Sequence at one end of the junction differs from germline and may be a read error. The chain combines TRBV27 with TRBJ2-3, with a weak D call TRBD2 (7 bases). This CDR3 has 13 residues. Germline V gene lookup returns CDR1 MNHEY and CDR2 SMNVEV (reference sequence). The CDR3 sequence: CASSLSPGGGANF. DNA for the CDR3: TGTGCCAGCAGTTTATCCCCGGGCGGGGGCGCGAATTTT.

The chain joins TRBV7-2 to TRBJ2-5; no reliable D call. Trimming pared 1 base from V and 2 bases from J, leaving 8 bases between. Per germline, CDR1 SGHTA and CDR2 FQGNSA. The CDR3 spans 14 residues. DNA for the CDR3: TGTGCCAGCAGCTTAGTGGCACGACAAGAGACCCAGTACTTC. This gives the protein CASSLVARQETQYF.

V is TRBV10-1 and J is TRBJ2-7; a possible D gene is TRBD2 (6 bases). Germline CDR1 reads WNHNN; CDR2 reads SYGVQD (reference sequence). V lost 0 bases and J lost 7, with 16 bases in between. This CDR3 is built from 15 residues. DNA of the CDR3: TGCGCCAGCAGTGAGTCGGGACCGAAAGCGGGTGAGCAGTACTTC. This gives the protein CASSESGPKAGEQYF.

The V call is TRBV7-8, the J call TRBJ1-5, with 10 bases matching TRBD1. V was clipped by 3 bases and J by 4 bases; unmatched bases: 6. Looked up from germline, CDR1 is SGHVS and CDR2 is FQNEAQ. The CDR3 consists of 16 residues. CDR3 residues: CASSFDRGRGNQPQHF. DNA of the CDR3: TGTGCCAGCAGCTTTGACAGGGGGCGCGGAAATCAGCCCCAGCATTTT. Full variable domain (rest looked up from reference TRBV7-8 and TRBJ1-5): GAGVSQSPRYKVAKRGQDVALRCDPISGHVSLFWYQQALGQGPEFLTYFQNEAQLDKSGLPSDRFFAERPEGSVSTLKIQRTQQEDSAVYLCASSFDRGRGNQPQHFGDGTRLSIL.

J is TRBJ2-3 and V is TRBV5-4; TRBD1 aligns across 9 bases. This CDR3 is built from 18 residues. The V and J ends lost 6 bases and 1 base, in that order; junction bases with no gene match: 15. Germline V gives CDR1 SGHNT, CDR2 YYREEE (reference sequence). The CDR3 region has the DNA TGTGCCAGCACCAGACAAGACAGGGGGAGAAGTGGCACAGATACGCAGTATTTT. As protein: CASTRQDRGRSGTDTQYF. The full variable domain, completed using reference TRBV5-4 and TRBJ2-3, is ETGVTQSPTHLIKTRGQQVTLRCSSQSGHNTVSWYQQALGQGPQFIFQYYREEENGRGNFPPRFSGLQFPNYSSELNVNALELDDSALYLCASTRQDRGRSGTDTQYFGPGTRLTVL.

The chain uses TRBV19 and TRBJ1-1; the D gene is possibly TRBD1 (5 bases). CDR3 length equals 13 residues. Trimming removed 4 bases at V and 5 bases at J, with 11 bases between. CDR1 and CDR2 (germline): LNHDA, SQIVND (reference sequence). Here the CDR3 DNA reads TGTGCCAGTAGTACCTCGACAGAGACTGAAGCTTTCTTT. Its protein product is CASSTSTETEAFF.

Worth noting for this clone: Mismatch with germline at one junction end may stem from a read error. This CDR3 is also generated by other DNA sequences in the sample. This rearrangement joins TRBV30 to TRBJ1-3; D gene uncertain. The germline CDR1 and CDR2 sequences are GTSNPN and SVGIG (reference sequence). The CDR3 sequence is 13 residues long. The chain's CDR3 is CAWSHGLDNTIYF. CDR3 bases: TGTGCCTGGAGCCATGGCCTTGATAACACCATATACTTT. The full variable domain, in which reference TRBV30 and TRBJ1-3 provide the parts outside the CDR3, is SQTIHQWPATLVQPVGSPLSLECTVEGTSNPNLYWYRQAAGRGLQLLFYSVGIGQISSEVPQNLSASRPQDRQFILSSKKLLLSDSGFYLCAWSHGLDNTIYFGEGSWLTVV.

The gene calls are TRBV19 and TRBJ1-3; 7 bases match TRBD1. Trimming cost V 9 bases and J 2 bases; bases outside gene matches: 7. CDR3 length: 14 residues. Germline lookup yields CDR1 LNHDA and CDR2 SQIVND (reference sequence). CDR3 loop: CASGRRGTGNTIYF. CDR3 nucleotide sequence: TGTGCCAGCGGGCGCAGGGGGACTGGAAACACCATATATTTT. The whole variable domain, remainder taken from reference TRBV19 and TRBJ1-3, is DGGITQSPKYLFRKEGQNVTLSCEQNLNHDAMYWYRQDPGQGLRLIYYSQIVNDFQKGDIAEGYSVSREKKESFPLTVTSAQKNPTAFYLCASGRRGTGNTIYFGEGSWLTVV.

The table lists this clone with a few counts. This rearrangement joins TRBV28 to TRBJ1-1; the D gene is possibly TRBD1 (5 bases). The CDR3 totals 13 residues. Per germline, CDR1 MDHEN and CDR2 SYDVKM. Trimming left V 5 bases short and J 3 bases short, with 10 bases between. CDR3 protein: CASSPDRYTEAFF. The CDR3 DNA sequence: TGTGCCAGCAGTCCCGACAGATACACTGAAGCTTTCTTT.

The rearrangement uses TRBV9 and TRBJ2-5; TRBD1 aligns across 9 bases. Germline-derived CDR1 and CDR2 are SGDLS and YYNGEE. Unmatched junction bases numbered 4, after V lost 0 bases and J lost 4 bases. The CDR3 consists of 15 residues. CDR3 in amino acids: CASSVGEDRGETQYF. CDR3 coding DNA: TGTGCCAGCAGCGTAGGGGAGGACAGGGGAGAGACCCAGTACTTC.